This TCR beta chain comes out of a study of tumor-infiltrating lymphocytes in primary liver carcinoma. Findings and limits, study-wide: The study found tumor-adjacent and tumor-blood pairs overlapped less than tumor region pairs. Blood's top-250-clone fraction was significantly lower than that of tumors (p = 0.039).

To note about this clonotype: Its antigen is not known.

V was trimmed by 0 bases and J by 1 base, leaving 7 bases between them. Germline V gene sequence: CDR1 MNHEY, CDR2 SVGEGT. The CDR3 sequence is 14 residues long. Production of TCR beta cDNA used 400 to 650 ng total RNA together with a constant-region primer. Modified slightly, ARM-PCR produced TCR beta libraries over three nested multiplex PCR rounds. Use of TRBV1-TRBV30 forward primers with a C-beta reverse primer characterized the first two PCR rounds, which lasted around 10 cycles each. TCRdb re-called the multiplex PCR reads with MiXCR, one entry per CDR3 protein. The sample includes about 48,000 distinct CDR3 sequences, about 80% of them seen just once. From approximately 20-30 mg of unsorted bulk tissue, DNA and RNA were co-extracted together.

Sequenced sample: liver tumor tissue from sampling region 3. Noted subset: tumor region T3, left-lateral pole. This TCR was recovered from a man aged 35 to 55 with primary liver carcinoma and hepatitis B virus infection. The V and J genes are TRBV6-2 or TRBV6-3 and TRBJ2-7; D perhaps matches TRBD2 (5 bases). The CDR3 reads CASSYSRVSYEQYF. The CDR3 region has the DNA TGTGCCAGCAGTTACTCGCGGGTATCCTACGAGCAGTACTTC.